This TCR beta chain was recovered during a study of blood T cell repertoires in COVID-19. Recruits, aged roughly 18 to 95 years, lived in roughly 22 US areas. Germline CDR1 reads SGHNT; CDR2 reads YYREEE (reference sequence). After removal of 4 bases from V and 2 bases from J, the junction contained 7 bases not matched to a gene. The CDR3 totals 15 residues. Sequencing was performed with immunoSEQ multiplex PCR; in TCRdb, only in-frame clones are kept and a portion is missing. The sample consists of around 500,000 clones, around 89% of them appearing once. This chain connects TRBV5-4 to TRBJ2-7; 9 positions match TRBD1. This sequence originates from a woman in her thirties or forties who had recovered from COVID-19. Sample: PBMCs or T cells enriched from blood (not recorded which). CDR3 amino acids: CASSGTGIGAYEQYF. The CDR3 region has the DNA TGTGCCAGCAGCGGGACAGGGATCGGAGCCTACGAGCAGTACTTC.